This T cell receptor (beta chain) was found in a study of technical replicates of blood from a handful of donors. This clone was seen a few times. Germline assignment: CDR1 SNHLY and CDR2 FYNNEI. The germline V and J ends were trimmed by 4 bases and 0 bases, with 7 bases remaining between them. This CDR3 has 13 amino acids. Sequencing was performed with immunoSEQ multiplex PCR; in TCRdb, only in-frame clones are kept and a portion is missing. The repertoire has around 100,000 clones, approximately 94% of them found once; the top ten carry about 0.35%. The source is a human donor in good health. The source material was T cells isolated from PBMCs. The chain has TRBV2 and TRBJ2-7; D remains unclear. CDR3 nucleotides: TGTGCCAGCAGTGGAGACAACTCCTACGAGCAGTACTTC. The encoded protein is CASSGDNSYEQYF.